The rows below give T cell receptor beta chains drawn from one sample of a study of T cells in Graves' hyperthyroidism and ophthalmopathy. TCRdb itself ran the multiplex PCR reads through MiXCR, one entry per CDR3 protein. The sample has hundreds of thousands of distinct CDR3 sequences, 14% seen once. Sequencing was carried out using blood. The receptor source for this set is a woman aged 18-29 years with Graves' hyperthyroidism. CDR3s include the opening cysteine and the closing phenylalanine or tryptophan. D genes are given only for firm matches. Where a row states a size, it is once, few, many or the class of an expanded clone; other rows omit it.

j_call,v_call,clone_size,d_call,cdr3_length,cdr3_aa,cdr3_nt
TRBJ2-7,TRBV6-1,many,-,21,CASRDPRYLIHGAGALYEQYF,TGTGCCAGCAGGGACCCCAGGTACCTGATCCATGGGGCAGGCGCGTTGTACGAGCAGTACTTC
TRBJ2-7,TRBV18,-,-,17,CASSPKTGQEQAYEQYF,TGTGCCAGCTCACCAAAAACTGGGCAGGAACAAGCCTACGAGCAGTACTTC
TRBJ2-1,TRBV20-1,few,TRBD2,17,CSARGTSGRGDYNEQSF,TGCAGTGCTAGGGGGACTAGCGGGAGGGGAGACTACAATGAGCAGTCCTTC
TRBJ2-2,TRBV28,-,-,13,CATWRDSTGELFF,TGTGCCACCTGGCGCGATAGCACCGGGGAGCTGTTTTTT
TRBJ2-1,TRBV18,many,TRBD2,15,CASSPRSGSYNEQFF,TGTGCCAGCTCACCTCGAAGCGGGAGCTACAATGAGCAGTTCTTC
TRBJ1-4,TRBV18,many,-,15,CASSPPNGENEKLFF,TGTGCCAGCTCACCACCGAACGGAGAAAATGAAAAACTGTTTTTT
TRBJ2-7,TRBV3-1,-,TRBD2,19,CASSQGGLAGIFFSYEQYF,TGTGCCAGCAGCCAGGGGGGACTAGCGGGTATCTTCTTCTCCTACGAGCAGTACTTC
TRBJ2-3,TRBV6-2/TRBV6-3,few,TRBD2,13,CASSYLLAGERYF,TGTGCCAGCAGTTACCTACTAGCGGGGGAACGGTATTTT
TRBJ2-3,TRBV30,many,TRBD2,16,CAWGPGLAGLADTQYF,TGTGCCTGGGGGCCGGGACTAGCGGGATTGGCAGATACGCAGTATTTT
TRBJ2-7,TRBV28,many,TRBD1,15,CASSLGQASSYEQYF,TGTGCCAGCAGTTTAGGACAGGCGAGCTCCTACGAGCAGTACTTC
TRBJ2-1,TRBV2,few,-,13,CASARDLYNEQFF,TGTGCCAGTGCCCGGGACTTATACAATGAGCAGTTCTTC
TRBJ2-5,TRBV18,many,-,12,CASSKSQETQYF,TGTGCCAGCTCAAAATCCCAAGAGACCCAGTACTTC
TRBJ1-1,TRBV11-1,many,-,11,CASSIRGQPFF,TGTGCCAGCAGCATTCGGGGGCAACCTTTCTTT
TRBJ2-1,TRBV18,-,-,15,CVSSPSGSSYNEQFF,TGTGTCAGCTCACCGTCTGGGAGCTCCTACAATGAGCAGTTCTTC
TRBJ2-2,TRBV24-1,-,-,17,CATSDLPDSQNTGELFF,TGTGCCACCAGTGATTTGCCCGACAGCCAGAACACCGGGGAGCTGTTTTTT
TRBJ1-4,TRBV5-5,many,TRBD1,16,CASSLRFGTAIEKLFF,TGTGCCAGCAGCTTGCGTTTCGGGACAGCTATCGAAAAACTGTTTTTT
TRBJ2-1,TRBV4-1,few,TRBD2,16,CASSQVGREGHDEQFF,TGCGCCAGCAGCCAAGTCGGGCGGGAGGGCCACGATGAGCAGTTCTTC
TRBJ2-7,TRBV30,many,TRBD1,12,CAWDRAGYEQYF,TGTGCCTGGGACAGGGCGGGCTACGAGCAGTACTTC
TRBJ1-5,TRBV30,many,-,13,CAWSVENRQPQHF,TGTGCCTGGAGTGTCGAAAATAGGCAGCCCCAGCATTTT
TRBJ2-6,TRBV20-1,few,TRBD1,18,CSARDRKTGHSGANVLTF,TGCAGTGCTAGAGACCGGAAGACAGGGCATTCTGGGGCCAACGTCCTGACTTTC
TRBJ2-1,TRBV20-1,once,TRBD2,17,CSAGASGRATSYNEQFF,TGCAGTGCTGGGGCTAGCGGGAGGGCCACCTCCTACAATGAGCAGTTCTTC